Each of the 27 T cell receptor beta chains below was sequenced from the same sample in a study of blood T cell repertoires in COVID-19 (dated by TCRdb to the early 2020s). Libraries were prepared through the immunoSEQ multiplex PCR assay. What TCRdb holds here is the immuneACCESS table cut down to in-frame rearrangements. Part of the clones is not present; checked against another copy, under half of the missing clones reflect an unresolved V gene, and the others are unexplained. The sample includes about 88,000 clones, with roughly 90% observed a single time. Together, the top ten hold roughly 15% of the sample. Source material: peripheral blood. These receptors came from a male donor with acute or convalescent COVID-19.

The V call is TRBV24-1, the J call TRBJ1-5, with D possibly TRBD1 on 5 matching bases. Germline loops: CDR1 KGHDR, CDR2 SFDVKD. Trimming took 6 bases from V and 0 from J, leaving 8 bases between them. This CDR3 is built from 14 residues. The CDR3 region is CATSQGYSNQPQHF. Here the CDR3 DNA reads TGTGCCACCAGTCAGGGTTATAGCAATCAGCCCCAGCATTTT.

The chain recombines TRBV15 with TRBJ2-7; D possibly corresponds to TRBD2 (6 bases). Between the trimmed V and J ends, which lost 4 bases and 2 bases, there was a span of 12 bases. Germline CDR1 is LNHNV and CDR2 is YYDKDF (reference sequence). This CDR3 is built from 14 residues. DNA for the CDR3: TGTGCCACCAGCAAGGCTAGCGAAACCTACGAGCAGTACTTC. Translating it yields CATSKASETYEQYF. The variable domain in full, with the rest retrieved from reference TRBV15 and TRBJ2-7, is DAMVIQNPRYQVTQFGKPVTLSCSQTLNHNVMYWYQQKSSQAPKLLFHYYDKDFNNEADTPDNFQSRRPNTSFCFLDIRSPGLGDTAMYLCATSKASETYEQYFGPGTRLTVT.

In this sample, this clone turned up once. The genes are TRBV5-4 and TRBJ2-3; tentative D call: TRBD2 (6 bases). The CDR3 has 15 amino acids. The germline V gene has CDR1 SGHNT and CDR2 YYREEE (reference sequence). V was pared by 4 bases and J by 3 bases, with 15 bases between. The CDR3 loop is CASSGREAGTDTQYF. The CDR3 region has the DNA TGTGCCAGCAGCGGCAGAGAGGCGGGAACAGATACGCAGTATTTT.

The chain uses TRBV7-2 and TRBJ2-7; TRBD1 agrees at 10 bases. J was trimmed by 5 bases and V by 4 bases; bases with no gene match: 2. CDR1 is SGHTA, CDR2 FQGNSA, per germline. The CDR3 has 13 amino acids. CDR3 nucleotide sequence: TGTGCCAGCAGCTCGGGACAGGGGAACGAGCAGTACTTC. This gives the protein CASSSGQGNEQYF.

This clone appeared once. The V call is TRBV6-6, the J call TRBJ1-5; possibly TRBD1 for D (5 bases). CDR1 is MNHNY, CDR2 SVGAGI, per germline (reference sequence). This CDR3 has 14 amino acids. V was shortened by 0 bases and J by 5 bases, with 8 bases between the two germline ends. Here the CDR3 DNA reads TGTGCCAGCAGTTACTCGGACATATATCAGCCCCAGCATTTT. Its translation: CASSYSDIYQPQHF.

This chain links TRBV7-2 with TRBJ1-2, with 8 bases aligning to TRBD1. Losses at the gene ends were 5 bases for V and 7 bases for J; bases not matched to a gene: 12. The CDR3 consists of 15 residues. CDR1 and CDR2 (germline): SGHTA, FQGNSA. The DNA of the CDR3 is TGTGCCAGCAGCCCTGGACAGGGTGAGGGGTCTGGCTACACCTTC. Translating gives CASSPGQGEGSGYTF.

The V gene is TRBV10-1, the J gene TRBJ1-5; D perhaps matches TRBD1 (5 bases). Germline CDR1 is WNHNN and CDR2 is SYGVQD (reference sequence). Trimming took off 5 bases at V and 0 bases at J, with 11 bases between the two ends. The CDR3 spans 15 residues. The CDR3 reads CASSNPRDSNQPQHF. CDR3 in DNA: TGCGCCAGCAGTAATCCCAGGGATAGCAATCAGCCCCAGCATTTT.

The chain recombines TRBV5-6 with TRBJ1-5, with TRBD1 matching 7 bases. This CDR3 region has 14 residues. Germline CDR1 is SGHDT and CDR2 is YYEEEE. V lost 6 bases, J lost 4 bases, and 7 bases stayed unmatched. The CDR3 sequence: CASNNRDRNQPQHF. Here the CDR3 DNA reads TGTGCCAGCAACAACCGGGACAGAAATCAGCCCCAGCATTTT. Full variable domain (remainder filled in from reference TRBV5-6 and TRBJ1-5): DAGVTQSPTHLIKTRGQQVTLRCSPKSGHDTVSWYQQALGQGPQFIFQYYEEEERQRGNFPDRFSGHQFPNYSSELNVNALLLGDSALYLCASNNRDRNQPQHFGDGTRLSIL.

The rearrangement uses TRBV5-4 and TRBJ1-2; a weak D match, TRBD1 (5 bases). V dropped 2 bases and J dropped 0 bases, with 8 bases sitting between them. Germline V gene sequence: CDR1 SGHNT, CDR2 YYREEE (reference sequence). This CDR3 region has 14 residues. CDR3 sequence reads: CASSLQDPNYGYTF. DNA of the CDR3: TGTGCCAGCAGCTTACAGGACCCTAACTATGGCTACACCTTC.

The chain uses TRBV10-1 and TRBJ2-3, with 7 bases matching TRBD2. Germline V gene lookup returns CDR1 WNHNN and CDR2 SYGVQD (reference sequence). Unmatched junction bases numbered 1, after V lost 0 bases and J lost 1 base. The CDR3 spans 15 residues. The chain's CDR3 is CASSESRGGTDTQYF. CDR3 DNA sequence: TGCGCCAGCAGTGAGTCCCGGGGGGGCACAGATACGCAGTATTTT.

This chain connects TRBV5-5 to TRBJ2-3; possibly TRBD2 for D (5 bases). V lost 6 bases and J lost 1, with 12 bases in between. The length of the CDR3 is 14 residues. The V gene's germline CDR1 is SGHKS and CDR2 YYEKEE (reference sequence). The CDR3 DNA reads TGTGCCAGCACCAATGACTATCGCACAGATACGCAGTATTTT. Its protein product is CASTNDYRTDTQYF.

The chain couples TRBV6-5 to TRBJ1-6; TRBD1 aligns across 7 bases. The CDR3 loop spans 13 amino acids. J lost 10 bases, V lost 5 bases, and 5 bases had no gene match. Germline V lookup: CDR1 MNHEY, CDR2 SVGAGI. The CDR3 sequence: CASSKRQGSPLHF. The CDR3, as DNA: TGTGCCAGCAGTAAACGACAGGGATCACCCCTCCACTTT.

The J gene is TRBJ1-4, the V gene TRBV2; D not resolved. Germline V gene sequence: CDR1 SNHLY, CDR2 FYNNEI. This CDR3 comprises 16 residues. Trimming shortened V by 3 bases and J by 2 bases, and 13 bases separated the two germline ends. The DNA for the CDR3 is TGTGCCAGCAGTGACCTGGCGGGGAAGACTAATGAAAAACTGTTTTTT. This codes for CASSDLAGKTNEKLFF.

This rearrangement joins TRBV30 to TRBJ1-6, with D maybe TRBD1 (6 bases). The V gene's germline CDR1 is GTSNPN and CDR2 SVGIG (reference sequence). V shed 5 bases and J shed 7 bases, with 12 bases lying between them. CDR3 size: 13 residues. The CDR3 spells CAWGPRGNSPLHF. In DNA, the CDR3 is TGTGCCTGGGGTCCGAGGGGGAATTCACCCCTCCACTTT.

The CDR3 DNA reads as TGTGCCTGGAGCAGCCTTGACAGTCGGACTTTTAGCGGGGGGAGAGGGGAGCTGTTTTTT. It encodes CAWSSLDSRTFSGGRGELFF. The chain couples TRBV30 to TRBJ2-2; 10 bases match TRBD2. Per the germline V gene, CDR1 is GTSNPN and CDR2 is SVGIG (reference sequence). The CDR3 has 20 residues. Trimming at V came to 3 bases and at J to 8 bases, leaving 24 bases not matched to a gene.

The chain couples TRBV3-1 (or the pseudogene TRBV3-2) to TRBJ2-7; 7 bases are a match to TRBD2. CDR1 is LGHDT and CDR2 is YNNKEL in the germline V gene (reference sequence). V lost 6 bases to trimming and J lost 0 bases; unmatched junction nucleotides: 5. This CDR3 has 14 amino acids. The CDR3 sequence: CASRLGGGSYEQYF. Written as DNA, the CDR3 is TGTGCCAGCAGACTTGGCGGGGGCTCCTACGAGCAGTACTTC.

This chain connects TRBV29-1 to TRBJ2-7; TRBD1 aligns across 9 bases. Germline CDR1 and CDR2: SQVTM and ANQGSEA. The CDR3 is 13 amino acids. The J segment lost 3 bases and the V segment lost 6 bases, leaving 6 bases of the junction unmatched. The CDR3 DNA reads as TGCAGCGTCCCGGGACAGGGCCTCTACGAGCAGTACTTC. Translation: CSVPGQGLYEQYF.

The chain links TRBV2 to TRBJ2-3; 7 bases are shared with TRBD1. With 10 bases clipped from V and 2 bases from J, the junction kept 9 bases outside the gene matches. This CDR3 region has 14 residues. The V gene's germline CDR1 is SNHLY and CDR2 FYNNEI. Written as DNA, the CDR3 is TGTGCCACCCTCCGGGACAGCTCCACAGATACGCAGTATTTT. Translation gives CATLRDSSTDTQYF.

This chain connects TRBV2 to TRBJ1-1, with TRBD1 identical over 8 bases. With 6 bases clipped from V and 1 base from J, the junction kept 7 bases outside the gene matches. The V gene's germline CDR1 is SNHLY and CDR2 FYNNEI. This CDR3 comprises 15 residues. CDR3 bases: TGTGCCAGCAGACCCCGAGGACAGGGGAACACTGAAGCTTTCTTT. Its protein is CASRPRGQGNTEAFF.

Here the CDR3 reads CASSPTGDNTEAFF. The CDR3 bases are TGTGCCAGCAGTCCGACAGGCGACAACACTGAAGCTTTCTTT. The V and J genes are TRBV2 and TRBJ1-1; the D gene is possibly TRBD1 (6 bases). V lost 5 bases to trimming and J lost 2 bases, with 12 bases between them. The CDR3 loop spans 14 amino acids. CDR1 and CDR2 (germline): SNHLY, FYNNEI.

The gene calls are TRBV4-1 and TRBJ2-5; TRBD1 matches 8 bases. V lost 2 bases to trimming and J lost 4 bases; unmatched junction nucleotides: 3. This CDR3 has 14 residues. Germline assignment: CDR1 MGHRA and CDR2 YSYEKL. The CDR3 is CASSQRQGLETQYF. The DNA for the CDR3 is TGCGCCAGCAGCCAACGACAGGGGTTAGAGACCCAGTACTTC.

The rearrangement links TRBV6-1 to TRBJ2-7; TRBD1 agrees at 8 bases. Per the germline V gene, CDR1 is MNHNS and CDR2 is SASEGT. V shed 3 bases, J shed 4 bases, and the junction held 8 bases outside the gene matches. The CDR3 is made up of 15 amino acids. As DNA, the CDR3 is TGTGCCAGCAGTGATTCGAACAGGGGGTCGTACGAGCAGTACTTC. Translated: CASSDSNRGSYEQYF.

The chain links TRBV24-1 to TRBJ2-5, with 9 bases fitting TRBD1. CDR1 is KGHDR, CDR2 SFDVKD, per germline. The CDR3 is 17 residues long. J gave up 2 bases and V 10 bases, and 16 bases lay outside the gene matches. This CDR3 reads CATTANPGQGIQETQYF. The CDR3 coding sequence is TGTGCCACTACCGCGAATCCGGGACAGGGAATACAAGAGACCCAGTACTTC.

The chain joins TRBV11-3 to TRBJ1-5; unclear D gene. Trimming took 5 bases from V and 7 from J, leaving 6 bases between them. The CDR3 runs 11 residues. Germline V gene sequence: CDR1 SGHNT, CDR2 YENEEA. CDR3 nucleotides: TGTGCCAGCAGCAGGGAGCAGCCCCAGCATTTT. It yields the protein CASSREQPQHF.

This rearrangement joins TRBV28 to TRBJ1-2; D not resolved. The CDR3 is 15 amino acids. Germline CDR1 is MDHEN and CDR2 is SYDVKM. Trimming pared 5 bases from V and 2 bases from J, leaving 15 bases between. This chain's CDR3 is CASSTFPGSNYGYTF. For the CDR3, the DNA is TGTGCCAGCAGTACCTTCCCGGGGTCGAACTATGGCTACACCTTC.

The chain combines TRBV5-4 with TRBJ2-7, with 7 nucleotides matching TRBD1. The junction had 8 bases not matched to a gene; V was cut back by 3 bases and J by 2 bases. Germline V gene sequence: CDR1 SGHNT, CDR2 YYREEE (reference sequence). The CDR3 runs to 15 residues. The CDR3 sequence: CASSSHPGTAYEQYF. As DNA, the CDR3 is TGTGCCAGCAGCTCACATCCCGGGACAGCCTACGAGCAGTACTTC.

The CDR3 DNA reads as TGTGCCAGCAGCTTAGGGACAGGGGGCGAAGAGACCCAGTACTTC. Its translation is CASSLGTGGEETQYF. The rearrangement joins TRBV7-7 to TRBJ2-5; TRBD1 agrees at 11 bases. Trimming cost V 1 base and J 3 bases; bases outside gene matches: 1. Germline CDR1 SSHAT, CDR2 FNYEAQ (reference sequence). The CDR3 is made up of 15 amino acids.